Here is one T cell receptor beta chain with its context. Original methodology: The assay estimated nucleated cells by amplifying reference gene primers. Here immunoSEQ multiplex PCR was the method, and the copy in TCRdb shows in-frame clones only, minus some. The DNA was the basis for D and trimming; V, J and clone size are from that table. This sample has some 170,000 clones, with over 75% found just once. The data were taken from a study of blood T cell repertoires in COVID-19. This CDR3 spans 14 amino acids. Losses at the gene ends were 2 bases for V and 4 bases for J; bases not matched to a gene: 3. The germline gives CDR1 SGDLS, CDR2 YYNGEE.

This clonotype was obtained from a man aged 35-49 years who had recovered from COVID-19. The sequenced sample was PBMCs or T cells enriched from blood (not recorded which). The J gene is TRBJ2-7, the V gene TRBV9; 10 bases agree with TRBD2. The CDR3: CASSVGLALYEQYF. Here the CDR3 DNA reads TGTGCCAGCAGCGTGGGACTAGCGTTGTACGAGCAGTACTTC.